This T cell receptor (beta chain) was recovered during a study of cytomegalovirus exposure and HLA in healthy donors. Turning to the study itself: A later analysis reported the 95 to 150 validation repertoires used the same platform as the roughly 700 first-cohort repertoires. Study-level results: It was reportedly the case that the classifier diagnosed cytomegalovirus status with high specificity and sensitivity. TCR beta chains numbering some 150 were designated cytomegalovirus-associated.

The germline V gene has CDR1 MNHEY and CDR2 SVGAGI. This CDR3 has 11 residues. V was clipped by 3 bases and J by 11 bases, with 10 bases between them. With regard to this clone: Its target is unknown.

Method: immunoSEQ multiplex PCR; TCRdb's copy keeps in-frame clones and lacks some. The sample has hundreds of thousands of clones; roughly 90% are singletons. Sequencing input: PBMCs. The TCR comes from a man aged 18-30 years in good health and CMV-seropositive. The chain links TRBV6-5 to TRBJ1-1; D is unclear. The CDR3, as DNA: TGTGCCAGCAGTTATTCGGGGTCTGCTTTCTTT. This sequence encodes CASSYSGSAFF.